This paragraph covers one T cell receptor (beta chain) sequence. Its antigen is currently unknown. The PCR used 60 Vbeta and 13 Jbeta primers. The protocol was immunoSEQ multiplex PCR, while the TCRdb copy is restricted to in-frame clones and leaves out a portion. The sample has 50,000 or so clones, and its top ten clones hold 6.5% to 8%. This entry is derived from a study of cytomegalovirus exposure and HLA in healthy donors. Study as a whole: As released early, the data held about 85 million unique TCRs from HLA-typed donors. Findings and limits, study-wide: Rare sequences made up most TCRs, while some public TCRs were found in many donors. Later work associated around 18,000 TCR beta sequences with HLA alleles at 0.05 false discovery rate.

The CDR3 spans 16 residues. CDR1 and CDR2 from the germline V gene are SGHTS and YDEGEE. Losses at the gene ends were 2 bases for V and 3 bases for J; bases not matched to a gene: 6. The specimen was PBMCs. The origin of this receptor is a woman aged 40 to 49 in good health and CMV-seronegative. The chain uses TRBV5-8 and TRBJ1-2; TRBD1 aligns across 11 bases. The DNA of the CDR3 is TGTGCCAGCAGCTTCAGGACAGGGGGCAGGGACTATGGCTACACCTTC. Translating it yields CASSFRTGGRDYGYTF.